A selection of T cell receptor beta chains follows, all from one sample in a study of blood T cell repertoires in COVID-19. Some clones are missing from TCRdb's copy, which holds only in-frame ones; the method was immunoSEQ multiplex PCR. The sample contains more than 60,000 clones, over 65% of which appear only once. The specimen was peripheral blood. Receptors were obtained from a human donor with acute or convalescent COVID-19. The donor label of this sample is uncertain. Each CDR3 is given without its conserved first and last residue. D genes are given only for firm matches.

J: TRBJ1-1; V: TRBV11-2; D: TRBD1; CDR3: ASNRDREKAF
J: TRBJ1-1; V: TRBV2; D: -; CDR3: ASTPTGHTEAF
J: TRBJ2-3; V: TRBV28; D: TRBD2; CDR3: ASSFQAGGQLTSGTNTDTQY
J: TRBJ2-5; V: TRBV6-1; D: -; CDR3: ASSEGWAEGTQY
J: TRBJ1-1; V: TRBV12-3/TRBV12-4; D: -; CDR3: ASSFRGNTEAF
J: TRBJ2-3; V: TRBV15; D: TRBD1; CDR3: ATSSEPGQGWTDTQY
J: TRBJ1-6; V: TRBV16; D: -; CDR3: ASSQYSHNSPLH
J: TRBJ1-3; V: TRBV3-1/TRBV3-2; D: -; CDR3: ASTLGGAGNTIY
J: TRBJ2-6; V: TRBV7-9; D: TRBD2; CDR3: ASSFSAGGSGANVLT
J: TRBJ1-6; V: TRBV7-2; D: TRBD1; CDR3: ASSLGDRGALINSPLH
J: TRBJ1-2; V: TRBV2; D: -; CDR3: ASSPRGGYT
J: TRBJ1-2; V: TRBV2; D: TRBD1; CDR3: ASRGQGVFYGYT
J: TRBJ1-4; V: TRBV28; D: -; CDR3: ASSLRAGNNEKLF
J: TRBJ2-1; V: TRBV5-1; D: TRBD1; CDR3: ASSGTGYNEQF
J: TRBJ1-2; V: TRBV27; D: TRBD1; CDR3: ASRPTGGYGYT
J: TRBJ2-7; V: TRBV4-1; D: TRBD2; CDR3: ASSQGTSGIGEQY
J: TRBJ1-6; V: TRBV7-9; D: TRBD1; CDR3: ASGPGQDGNNSPLH
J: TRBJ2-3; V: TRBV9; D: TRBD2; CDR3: ASRPGLAGVDTQY
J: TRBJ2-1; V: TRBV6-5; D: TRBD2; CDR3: ALAGGPGEQF
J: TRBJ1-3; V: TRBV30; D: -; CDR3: AWSVQNTIY
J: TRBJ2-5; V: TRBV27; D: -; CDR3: ASSPWGKQETQY
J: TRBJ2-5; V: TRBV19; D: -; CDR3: ASSPGPETQY
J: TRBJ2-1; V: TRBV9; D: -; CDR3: ASSVEGAGLNEQF
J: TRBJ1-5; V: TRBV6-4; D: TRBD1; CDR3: ASRDIPGQGCQPQH
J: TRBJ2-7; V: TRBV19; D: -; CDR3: ASSPRAAGYEQY
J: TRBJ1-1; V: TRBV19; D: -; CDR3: ASSLMTGNTEAF
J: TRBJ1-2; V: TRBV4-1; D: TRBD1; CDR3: ASSQDIGTGQGYT
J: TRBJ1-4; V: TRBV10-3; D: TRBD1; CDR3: AISEPGQGNEKLF
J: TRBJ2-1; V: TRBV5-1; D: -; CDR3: ASSLNGASYNEQF
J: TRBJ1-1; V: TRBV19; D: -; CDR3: ASSFRDTSYTEAF
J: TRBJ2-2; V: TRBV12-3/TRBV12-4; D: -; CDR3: ASSARGTGELF
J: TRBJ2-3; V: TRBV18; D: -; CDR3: ASSDNVADTQY
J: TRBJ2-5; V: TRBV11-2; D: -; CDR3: ASSLVGPPRVGETQY